Listed below are T cell receptor beta chains from one sample, sequenced in a study of T cell responses to AZD1222 COVID-19 vaccine. This table comes from immunoSEQ multiplex PCR, and its TCRdb copy is limited to in-frame clones, with some not included. This sample has some 120,000 clones; 93% occur once, and the top ten carry about 3%. The material was peripheral blood, obtained on day 0 of AZD1222 vaccination. The receptors here all came from an adult in good health. The conserved cysteine and the conserved F or W are not part of the CDR3 here. The order of the fields is V gene, clone size, CDR3 protein. The size entry is marked missing in some rows and otherwise reads once, few, many or a size class.

>TRBV6-5|.
ASRPGWADYGYT
>TRBV6-1|.
ASSAMTRNEQF
>TRBV14|.
ASSQETLNEQF
>TRBV11-3|.
ASSLGGQGSFHSYEQY
>TRBV25-1|.
ASSGGTEPSYDYT
>TRBV4-1|.
ASSPGLAGEKSSYEQY
>TRBV28|.
ASSFYRDNEQF
>TRBV7-2|.
ASSLDSGSTEQY
>TRBV28|.
ASSAVRGNDSPLH
>TRBV3-1/TRBV3-2|.
ASSQGTTYEQY
>TRBV5-1|.
ASSFGPLTGPHETQY
>TRBV27|.
ASRQDSNQPQH
>TRBV28|once
ASSFSGPPEAF
>TRBV5-5|.
ASSDWTGYDIQY
>TRBV28|.
ASSLDSSGANVLT
>TRBV3-1/TRBV3-2|.
ASSQEGVSPYEQY
>TRBV19|.
ASSSASGRLVQY
>TRBV19|.
ASSHRVAYNEQF
>TRBV28|.
ASSSPGVPRGYT
>TRBV28|.
ASSFHGTANTEAF
>TRBV27|.
ASRGAGYGYT
>TRBV7-9|.
ASSAPGDTQY
>TRBV10-3|.
AIRGQGPIGGELF
>TRBV19|.
ASRKSENTGRPQH
>TRBV3-1/TRBV3-2|.
ASSGGREKLF
>TRBV18|.
ASSPDRNEKLF
>TRBV11-2|few
ASSLELQGSRKLF
>TRBV11-2|.
ASREFGRLNEQF
>TRBV30|.
ASGLAGTYEQY
>TRBV12-3/TRBV12-4|.
ASRTSGRNEQY
>TRBV28|.
ASSSPTAGGGETQY
>TRBV5-8|once
ASSFHANYGYT
>TRBV10-3|few
AISRDLGGQGLAGNTIY
>TRBV7-2|.
ASSSPKLPISYNEQF
>TRBV5-4|.
ASSLDRGFGETQY
>TRBV18|.
ASFADLLNEKLF
>TRBV27|.
ASSPPPLGANVLT
>TRBV28|.
ASSLRGLPNTIY
>TRBV27|.
ASSLFGQDSGEAF
>TRBV4-1|.
ASSQVIGTGLFH
>TRBV7-9|.
ASRSREGWETQY
>TRBV15|.
ATSREIGRASNEQF
>TRBV24-1|.
ATSDLLAGGLDEQF
>TRBV18|.
ASSPRTGDQPQH
>TRBV6-2/TRBV6-3|.
ASNPGLAGGGGIEQY
>TRBV10-3|.
ATGTTGLKAEAF
>TRBV30|.
AWSVRELDAGELF
>TRBV5-8|once
ASSLRTSEQF
>TRBV5-5|.
ASSNSGQANTEAF
>TRBV28|.
ATQPERASSDTQY